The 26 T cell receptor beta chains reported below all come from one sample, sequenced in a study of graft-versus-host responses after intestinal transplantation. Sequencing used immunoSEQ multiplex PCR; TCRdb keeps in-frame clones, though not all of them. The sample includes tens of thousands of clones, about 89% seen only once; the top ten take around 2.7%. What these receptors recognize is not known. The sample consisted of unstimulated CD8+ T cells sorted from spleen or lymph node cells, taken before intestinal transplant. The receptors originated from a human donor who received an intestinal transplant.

Here the CDR3 reads CASSQFSNTEAFF. CDR3 DNA: TGCGCCAGCAGCCAGTTCTCGAACACTGAAGCTTTCTTT. The V call is TRBV4-1, the J call TRBJ1-1; D is ambiguous. CDR1 MGHRA and CDR2 YSYEKL come from the germline V gene. The CDR3 extends over 13 amino acids. The V end lost 3 bases, the J end lost 1 base, and 6 bases lay between the germline ends.

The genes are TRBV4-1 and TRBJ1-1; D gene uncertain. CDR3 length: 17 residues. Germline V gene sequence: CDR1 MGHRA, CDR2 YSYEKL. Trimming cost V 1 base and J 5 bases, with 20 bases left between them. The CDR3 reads CASSQAQVLEGGTEAFF. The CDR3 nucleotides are TGCGCCAGCAGCCAAGCTCAGGTTCTAGAGGGTGGGACTGAAGCTTTCTTT.

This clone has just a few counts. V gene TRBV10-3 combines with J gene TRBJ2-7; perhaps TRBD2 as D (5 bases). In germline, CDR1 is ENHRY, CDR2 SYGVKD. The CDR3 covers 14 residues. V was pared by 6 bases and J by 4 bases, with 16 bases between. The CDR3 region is CAISGGGNSYEQYF. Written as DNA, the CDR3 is TGTGCCATCAGCGGAGGAGGTAATAGTTACGAGCAGTACTTC.

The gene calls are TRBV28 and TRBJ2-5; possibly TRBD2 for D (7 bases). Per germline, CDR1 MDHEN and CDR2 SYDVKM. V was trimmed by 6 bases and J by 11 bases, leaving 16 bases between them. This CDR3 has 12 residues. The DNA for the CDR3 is TGTGCCAGCAGCTGGGGAGGGGGGGAGCAGTACTTC. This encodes CASSWGGGEQYF.

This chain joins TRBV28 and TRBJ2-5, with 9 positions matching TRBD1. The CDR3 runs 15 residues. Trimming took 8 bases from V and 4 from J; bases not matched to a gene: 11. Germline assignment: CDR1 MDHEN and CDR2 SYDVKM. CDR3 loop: CASGLSGQGGETQYF. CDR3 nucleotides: TGTGCCAGCGGGTTGTCGGGACAGGGAGGAGAGACCCAGTACTTC.

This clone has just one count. CDR3 DNA sequence: TGCGCCAGCAGCCAAGAAACAGGGGTAGGAGAAAAACTGTTTTTT. It specifies CASSQETGVGEKLFF. The gene calls are TRBV4-1 and TRBJ1-4; 7 bases line up with TRBD1. The CDR3 sequence is 15 residues long. The J segment lost 8 bases and the V segment lost 0 bases, leaving 6 bases of the junction unmatched. Germline V CDR1 and CDR2: MGHRA, YSYEKL.

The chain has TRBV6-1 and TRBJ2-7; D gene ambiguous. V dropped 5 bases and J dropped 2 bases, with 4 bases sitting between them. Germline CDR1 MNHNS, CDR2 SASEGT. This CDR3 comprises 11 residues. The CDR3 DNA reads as TGTGCCAGCAGTCCCGCCTACGAGCAGTACTTC. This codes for CASSPAYEQYF.

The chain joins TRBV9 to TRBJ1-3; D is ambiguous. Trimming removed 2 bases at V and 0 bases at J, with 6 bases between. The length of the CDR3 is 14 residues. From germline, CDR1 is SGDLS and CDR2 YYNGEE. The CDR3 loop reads CASSVGTSGNTIYF. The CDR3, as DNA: TGTGCCAGCAGCGTGGGCACCTCTGGAAACACCATATATTTT.

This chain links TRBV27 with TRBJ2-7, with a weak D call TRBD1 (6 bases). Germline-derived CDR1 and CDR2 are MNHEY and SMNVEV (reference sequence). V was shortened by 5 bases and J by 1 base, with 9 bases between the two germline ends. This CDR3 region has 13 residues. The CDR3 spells CASSAGVSYEQYF. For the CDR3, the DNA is TGTGCCAGCAGTGCAGGGGTTTCCTACGAGCAGTACTTC.

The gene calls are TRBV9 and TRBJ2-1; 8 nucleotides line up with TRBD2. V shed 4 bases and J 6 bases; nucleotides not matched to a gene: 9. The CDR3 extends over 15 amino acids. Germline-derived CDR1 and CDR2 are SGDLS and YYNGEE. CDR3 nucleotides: TGTGCCAGCAGCTTTTCTAGCGGGCCCTTCAATGAGCAGTTCTTC. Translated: CASSFSSGPFNEQFF.

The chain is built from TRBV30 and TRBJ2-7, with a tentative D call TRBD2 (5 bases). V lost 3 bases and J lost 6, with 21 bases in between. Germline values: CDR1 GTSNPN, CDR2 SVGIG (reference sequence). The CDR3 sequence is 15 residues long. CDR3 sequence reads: CAWRIPGSYPGEQYF. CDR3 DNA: TGTGCCTGGAGGATTCCGGGATCCTATCCGGGCGAGCAGTACTTC.

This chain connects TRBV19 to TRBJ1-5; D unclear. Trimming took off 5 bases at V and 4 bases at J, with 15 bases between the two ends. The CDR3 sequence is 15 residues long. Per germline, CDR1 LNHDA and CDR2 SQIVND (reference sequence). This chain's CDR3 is CASSAHSGGNQPQHF. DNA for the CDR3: TGTGCCAGTAGTGCGCATTCGGGCGGGAATCAGCCCCAGCATTTT.

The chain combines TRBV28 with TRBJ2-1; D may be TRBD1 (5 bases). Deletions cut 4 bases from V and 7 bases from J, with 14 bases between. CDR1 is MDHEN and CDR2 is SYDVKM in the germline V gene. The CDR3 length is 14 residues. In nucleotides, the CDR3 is TGTGCCAGCAGTTCCGGGCAGGGCTGGAATGAGCAGTTCTTC. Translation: CASSSGQGWNEQFF.

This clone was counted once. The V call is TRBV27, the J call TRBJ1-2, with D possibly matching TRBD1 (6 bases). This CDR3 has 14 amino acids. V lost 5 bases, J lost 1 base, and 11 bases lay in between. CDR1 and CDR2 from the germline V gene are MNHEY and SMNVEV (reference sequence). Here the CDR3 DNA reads TGTGCCAGCAGTCCGGGACATTTTAACTATGGCTACACCTTC. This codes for CASSPGHFNYGYTF.

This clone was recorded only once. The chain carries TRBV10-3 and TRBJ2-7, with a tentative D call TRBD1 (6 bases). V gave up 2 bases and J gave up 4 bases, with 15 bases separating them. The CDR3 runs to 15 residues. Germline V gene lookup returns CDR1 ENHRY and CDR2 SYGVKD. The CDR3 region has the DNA TGTGCCATCAGTGAGCCGGGCCAGGGGCATTACGAGCAGTACTTC. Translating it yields CAISEPGQGHYEQYF.

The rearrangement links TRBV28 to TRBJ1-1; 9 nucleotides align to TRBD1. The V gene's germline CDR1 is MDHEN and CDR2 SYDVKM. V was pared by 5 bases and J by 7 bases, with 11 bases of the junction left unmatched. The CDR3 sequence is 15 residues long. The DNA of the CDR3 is TGTGCCAGCAGTCCCCGGACCGGGACAGGGTATGAAGCTTTCTTT. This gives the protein CASSPRTGTGYEAFF.

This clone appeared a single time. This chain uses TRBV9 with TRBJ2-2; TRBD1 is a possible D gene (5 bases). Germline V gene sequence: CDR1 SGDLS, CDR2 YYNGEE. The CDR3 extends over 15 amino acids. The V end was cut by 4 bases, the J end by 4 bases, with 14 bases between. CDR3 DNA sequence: TGTGCCAGCAGCCGCGGTGCTCAGGGCACCGGGGAGCTGTTTTTT. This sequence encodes CASSRGAQGTGELFF.

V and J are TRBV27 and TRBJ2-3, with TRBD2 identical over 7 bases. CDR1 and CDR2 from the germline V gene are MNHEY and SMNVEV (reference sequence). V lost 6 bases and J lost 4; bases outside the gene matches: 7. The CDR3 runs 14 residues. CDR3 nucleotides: TGTGCCAGCAGCTTACTAGCGATCGCAGATACGCAGTATTTT. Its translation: CASSLLAIADTQYF.

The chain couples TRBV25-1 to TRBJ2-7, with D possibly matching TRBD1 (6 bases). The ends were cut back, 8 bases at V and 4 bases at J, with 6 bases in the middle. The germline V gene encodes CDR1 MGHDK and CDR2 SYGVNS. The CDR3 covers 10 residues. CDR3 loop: CASGQYEQYF. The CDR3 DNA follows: TGTGCCAGCGGACAGTACGAGCAGTACTTC.

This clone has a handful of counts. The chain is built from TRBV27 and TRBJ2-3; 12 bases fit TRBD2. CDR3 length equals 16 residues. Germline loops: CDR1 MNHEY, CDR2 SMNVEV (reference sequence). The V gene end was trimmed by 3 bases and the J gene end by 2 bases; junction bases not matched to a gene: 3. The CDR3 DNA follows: TGTGCCAGCAGTTTTTGGACTAGCGGGGCCACAGATACGCAGTATTTT. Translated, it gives CASSFWTSGATDTQYF.

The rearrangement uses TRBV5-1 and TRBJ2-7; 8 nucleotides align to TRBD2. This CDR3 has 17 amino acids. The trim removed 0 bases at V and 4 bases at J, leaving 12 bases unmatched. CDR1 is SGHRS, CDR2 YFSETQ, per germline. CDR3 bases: TGCGCCAGCAGCTTGGCACGATCTCGGGCGGGAGGATACGAGCAGTACTTC. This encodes CASSLARSRAGGYEQYF.

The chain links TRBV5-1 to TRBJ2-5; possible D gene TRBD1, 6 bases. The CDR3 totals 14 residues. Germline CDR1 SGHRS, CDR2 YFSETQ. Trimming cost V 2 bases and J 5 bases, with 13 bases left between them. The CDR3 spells CASSFSWGLETQYF. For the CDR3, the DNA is TGCGCCAGCAGCTTTTCCTGGGGGCTCGAGACCCAGTACTTC. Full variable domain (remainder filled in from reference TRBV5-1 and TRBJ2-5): KAGVTQTPRYLIKTRGQQVTLSCSPISGHRSVSWYQQTPGQGLQFLFEYFSETQRNKGNFPGRFSGRQFSNSRSEMNVSTLELGDSALYLCASSFSWGLETQYFGPGTRLLVL.

CDR3 region: CASSVTGGMNTEAFF. The CDR3, as DNA: TGTGCCAGCAGCGTCACAGGGGGTATGAACACTGAAGCTTTCTTT. This sequence joins TRBV9 and TRBJ1-1, with 8 positions matching TRBD1. The germline gives CDR1 SGDLS, CDR2 YYNGEE. The CDR3 loop spans 15 amino acids. Losses at the gene ends were 2 bases for V and 0 bases for J; bases not matched to a gene: 3.

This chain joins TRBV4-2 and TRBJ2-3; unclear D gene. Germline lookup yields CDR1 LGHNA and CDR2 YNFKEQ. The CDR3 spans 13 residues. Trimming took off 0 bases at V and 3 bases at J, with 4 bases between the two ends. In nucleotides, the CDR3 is TGTGCCAGCAGCCAAGATCCAACAGATACGCAGTATTTT. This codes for CASSQDPTDTQYF.

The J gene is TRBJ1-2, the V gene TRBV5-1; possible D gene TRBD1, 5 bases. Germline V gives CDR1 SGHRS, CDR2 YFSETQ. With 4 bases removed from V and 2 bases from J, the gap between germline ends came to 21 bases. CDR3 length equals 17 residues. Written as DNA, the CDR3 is TGCGCCAGCAGCGCACCTCCGGGACTGGGCCAAAACTATGGCTACACCTTC. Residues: CASSAPPGLGQNYGYTF.

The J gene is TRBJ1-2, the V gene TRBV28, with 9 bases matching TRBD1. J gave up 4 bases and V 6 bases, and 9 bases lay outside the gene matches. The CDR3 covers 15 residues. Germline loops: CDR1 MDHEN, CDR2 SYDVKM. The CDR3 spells CASSLQGQGPYGYTF. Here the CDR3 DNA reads TGTGCCAGCAGCCTACAGGGACAGGGACCCTATGGCTACACCTTC.